The 11 T cell receptor beta chains presented below share a single source sample, sequenced in a study of blood T cell repertoires in COVID-19 (dated by TCRdb to the early 2020s). The library relied on the immunoSEQ multiplex PCR assay. TCRdb holds this immuneACCESS table with in-frame rearrangements only. Some clones are missing; in checked studies, unresolved V genes explain under half, and the rest has no known cause. The sample table contains around 62,000 clones; only one count was recorded for around 90% of them. Roughly 43% of the sample is held by the ten biggest clonotypes. Sequenced: peripheral blood. These receptors all come from a woman aged 60-70 years with COVID-19, enrolled during active disease.

This clone was seen a few times. The J gene is TRBJ2-7, the V gene TRBV7-2; possible D gene TRBD2, 6 bases. V dropped 0 bases and J dropped 7 bases, with 13 bases sitting between them. In germline, CDR1 is SGHTA, CDR2 FQGNSA. The CDR3 spans 14 residues. The CDR3 sequence: CASSLAGGSGEQYF. Here the CDR3 DNA reads TGTGCCAGCAGCTTAGCTGGAGGGTCAGGAGAGCAGTACTTC. The full variable domain, its missing parts supplied by reference TRBV7-2 and TRBJ2-7, is GAGVSQSPSNKVTEKGKDVELRCDPISGHTALYWYRQSLGQGLEFLIYFQGNSAPDKSGLPSDRFSAERTGGSVSTLTIQRTQQEDSAVYLCASSLAGGSGEQYFGPGTRLTVT.

The chain employs TRBV13 and TRBJ2-1, with 9 bases aligning to TRBD1. The CDR3 consists of 17 residues. J was trimmed by 5 bases and V by 2 bases; bases with no gene match: 10. The germline CDR1 and CDR2 sequences are PRHDT and FYEKMQ (reference sequence). The CDR3 coding sequence is TGTGCCAGCAGCTTAACGGGACAGGGTATCATTCACAATGAGCAGTTCTTC. Translated, it gives CASSLTGQGIIHNEQFF.

This clone appeared once. The chain joins TRBV5-6 to TRBJ1-6; maybe TRBD1 (5 bases). The CDR3 extends over 16 amino acids. The germline V gene encodes CDR1 SGHDT and CDR2 YYEEEE. V lost 0 bases and J lost 7, with 14 bases in between. CDR3 DNA: TGTGCCAGCAGCTTGGGTGCTGCGGAGGGGAATTCACCCCTCCACTTT. This codes for CASSLGAAEGNSPLHF.

V usage is TRBV29-1 and J usage is TRBJ2-7, with 10 positions matching TRBD1. This CDR3 is 14 amino acids long. V dropped 6 bases and J dropped 2; count of bases not matched to a gene: 7. Germline V gene data show CDR1 as SQVTM and CDR2 as ANQGSEA. CDR3 sequence: CSVAGTGDPYEQYF. In nucleotides, the CDR3 is TGCAGCGTCGCCGGGACAGGGGACCCCTACGAGCAGTACTTC.

The V call is TRBV3-1 (or the pseudogene TRBV3-2), the J call TRBJ1-1; D ambiguous. V was shortened by 8 bases and J by 5 bases, with 15 bases between the two germline ends. The CDR3 runs to 13 residues. Germline V gene lookup returns CDR1 LGHDT and CDR2 YNNKEL (reference sequence). CDR3 coding DNA: TGTGCCAGCGGGAGGGAATACGGTACTGAAGCTTTCTTT. It specifies CASGREYGTEAFF.

The rearrangement joins TRBV6-5 to TRBJ2-7, with a weak D call TRBD1 (6 bases). This CDR3 contains 15 residues. V lost 0 bases and J 5 bases, leaving 14 bases between the germline ends. The germline gives CDR1 MNHEY, CDR2 SVGAGI. The CDR3 DNA follows: TGTGCCAGCAGTTACTCAAGCAGGGGCTACCACGAGCAGTACTTC. Amino acid sequence: CASSYSSRGYHEQYF.

With regard to this clone: Different DNA sequences within this sample yield the same CDR3. V gene TRBV27 combines with J gene TRBJ2-7, with 8 nucleotides matching TRBD1. After removal of 5 bases from V and 3 bases from J, the junction contained 6 bases not matched to a gene. Germline loops: CDR1 MNHEY, CDR2 SMNVEV (reference sequence). This CDR3 contains 14 residues. The CDR3 DNA is TGTGCCAGCAGTCCGGGGACAGGTGGCTACGAGCAGTACTTC. It specifies CASSPGTGGYEQYF.

The J gene is TRBJ1-1, the V gene TRBV28; 7 positions match TRBD1. With 4 bases clipped from V and 1 base from J, the junction kept 9 bases outside the gene matches. Germline CDR1 and CDR2: MDHEN and SYDVKM. The CDR3 loop spans 16 amino acids. The CDR3 loop reads CASSSPQGTPNTEAFF. Here the CDR3 DNA reads TGTGCCAGCAGTTCTCCACAGGGGACTCCGAACACTGAAGCTTTCTTT.

V and J are TRBV19 and TRBJ1-1, with a tentative D call TRBD1 (5 bases). The CDR3 extends over 15 amino acids. The V gene lost 3 bases and the J gene lost 5 bases, with 16 bases spanning the gap. From germline, CDR1 is LNHDA and CDR2 SQIVND (reference sequence). CDR3: CASSIGSRRTTEAFF. The CDR3 DNA reads as TGTGCCAGTAGTATTGGGTCCAGGCGGACAACTGAAGCTTTCTTT.

The chain is built from TRBV4-1 and TRBJ2-1; 7 nucleotides align to TRBD2. Germline CDR1 reads MGHRA; CDR2 reads YSYEKL. The trim removed 3 bases at V and 6 bases at J, leaving 8 bases unmatched. The CDR3 has 15 amino acids. Here the CDR3 reads CASSQGAGRVNEQFF. In DNA form, the CDR3 reads TGCGCCAGCAGCCAGGGTGCGGGGAGGGTCAATGAGCAGTTCTTC.

The V and J genes are TRBV7-2 and TRBJ2-3; 8 bases are shared with TRBD1. J lost 4 bases, V lost 1 base, and 7 bases had no gene match. The CDR3 loop spans 16 amino acids. From germline, CDR1 is SGHTA and CDR2 FQGNSA. CDR3 in DNA: TGTGCCAGCAGCTTAGAGGTGTCAGGGGGCGCAGATACGCAGTATTTT. This gives the protein CASSLEVSGGADTQYF.